This TCR beta chain originates from a study of cytomegalovirus exposure and HLA in healthy donors. Trimming cost V 6 bases and J 0 bases, with 8 bases left between them. The CDR3 consists of 13 residues. Germline V lookup: CDR1 SGHRS, CDR2 YFSETQ. Note on this clone: No antigen is known for it. At the DNA level, this CDR3 is encoded by other sequences in the same sample as well.

Study-wide points: Indistinguishability led to the exclusion of some V segments, TRBV6-2 and TRBV6-3 included. TCR beta chains associated with HLA were, in a later analysis, more clonally expanded than equally common others. Highly shared sequence variants in one cluster were likely a sequencing artifact. Confirmation in vitro established that a few CMV-associated chains were specific for CMV antigens.

In the PCR, 60 Vbeta and 13 Jbeta primers were used. Generated by immunoSEQ multiplex PCR, the TCRdb table keeps only in-frame clones and is missing some. Of some 180,000 clones in the sample, almost 85% were seen once. The sequence came from a woman in her forties or fifties in good health and CMV-seronegative. This chain uses TRBV5-1 with TRBJ2-3; TRBD2 might be the D (6 bases). The sequenced material came from PBMCs. The DNA for the CDR3 is TGCGCCAGCAACAGCGGGAGCACAGATACGCAGTATTTT. Translation gives CASNSGSTDTQYF.